The source of this TCR beta chain is a study of T cell clonotyping in hematopoietic cell transplantation. Study findings and constraints: Few recipient clonotypes overlapped donors; over 95% were de novo at given depth. Recipient TCR diversity dropped after transplant; expanded clonotypes rose from day 30 to 180.

Using immunoSEQ multiplex PCR, the repertoire was profiled, and TCRdb retains in-frame clones only, with some absent. The sample lists around 15,000 clones, about 57% occurring once. CDR1 and CDR2 (germline): GTSNPN, SVGIG (reference sequence). This CDR3 has 13 amino acids. To note about this clone: The antigen remains unidentified.

The chain uses TRBV30 and TRBJ2-7; D is undetermined. This TCR was recovered from a male patient aged 50 to 59 who had an allogeneic stem cell transplant from an unrelated donor, so T cells may come from the graft donor. Some clones in this sample may be carry-over from other donors' samples. The sample consisted of PBMCs, taken 30 days after allogeneic stem cell transplant. The CDR3 loop reads CAHMVTPPYEQYF. CDR3 in DNA: TGTGCGCACATGGTCACTCCCCCCTACGAGCAGTACTTC.